This entry lists 14 T cell receptor beta chains sequenced from one sample in a study of cytomegalovirus exposure and HLA in healthy donors. PCR was performed using 60 Vbeta and 13 Jbeta primers. Measured with immunoSEQ multiplex PCR; TCRdb has only the in-frame clones, and not every one. This repertoire shows some 130,000 clones, approximately 80% found once; its top ten account for 1% to 1.5%. Sequencing used PBMCs. The receptors were sampled from a girl aged 2-10 years in good health and CMV-seronegative.

This chain connects TRBV5-4 to TRBJ2-7, with TRBD2 matching over 8 bases. The J segment lost 4 bases and the V segment lost 4 bases, leaving 7 bases of the junction unmatched. This CDR3 contains 14 residues. The germline CDR1 and CDR2 sequences are SGHNT and YYREEE (reference sequence). The CDR3 bases are TGTGCCAGCAGCACTGGACTAGCCGATTACGAGCAGTACTTC. The encoded protein is CASSTGLADYEQYF.

The chain couples TRBV27 to TRBJ1-2; the match to TRBD1 covers 11 bases. The CDR3 has 15 amino acids. The junction had 5 bases not matched to a gene; V was cut back by 6 bases and J by 2 bases. From germline, CDR1 is MNHEY and CDR2 SMNVEV (reference sequence). The CDR3 DNA reads as TGTGCCAGCAGGGGCCGGGACAGGGGGAACTATGGCTACACCTTC. It encodes CASRGRDRGNYGYTF.

J is TRBJ1-6 and V is TRBV5-6; TRBD1 matches 7 bases. This CDR3 has 14 residues. The germline CDR1 and CDR2 sequences are SGHDT and YYEEEE. J gave up 8 bases and V 4 bases, and 6 bases lay outside the gene matches. In DNA form, the CDR3 reads TGTGCCAGCAGCCCTGGGACAGTGGATTCACCCCTCCACTTT. Protein product: CASSPGTVDSPLHF.

The chain uses TRBV19 and TRBJ1-5; 8 bases fit TRBD1. Trimming at V came to 6 bases and at J to 2 bases, leaving 6 bases not matched to a gene. This CDR3 region has 15 residues. The germline V gene has CDR1 LNHDA and CDR2 SQIVND (reference sequence). The DNA for the CDR3 is TGTGCCAGTAGCCCGACAGGGGTTGGCAATCAGCCCCAGCATTTT. It codes for CASSPTGVGNQPQHF.

This clone came up a few times. The chain carries TRBV2 and TRBJ2-6; D call uncertain. CDR3 size: 15 residues. Trimming took off 6 bases at V and 0 bases at J, with 9 bases between the two ends. The germline V gene has CDR1 SNHLY and CDR2 FYNNEI. The CDR3 DNA reads as TGTGCCAGCAGGGAACAGTACTCTGGGGCCAACGTCCTGACTTTC. It translates to CASREQYSGANVLTF.

CDR3 sequence: CAISARDYQETQYF. The CDR3 coding sequence is TGTGCCATCAGTGCCCGGGACTACCAAGAGACCCAGTACTTC. This chain connects TRBV10-3 to TRBJ2-5, with D maybe TRBD2 (6 bases). The CDR3 loop spans 14 amino acids. Between the trimmed V and J ends, which lost 4 bases and 0 bases, there was a span of 9 bases. The germline V gene has CDR1 ENHRY and CDR2 SYGVKD.

The rearrangement uses TRBV12-5 and TRBJ1-1; no clear D. The V end lost 4 bases, the J end lost 4 bases, and 7 bases lay between the germline ends. The V gene's germline CDR1 is LGHNT and CDR2 FRNRAP. The CDR3 extends over 12 amino acids. The CDR3 region is CASGSGGTEAFF. CDR3 nucleotide sequence: TGTGCTAGTGGTTCAGGTGGCACTGAAGCTTTCTTT.

This chain joins TRBV27 and TRBJ2-5; 11 nucleotides match TRBD1. Germline trimming cut 5 bases from V and 4 bases from J; bases unmatched to any gene: 0. CDR1 and CDR2 (germline): MNHEY, SMNVEV (reference sequence). CDR3 size: 13 residues. The CDR3: CASSGQGAETQYF. CDR3 coding DNA: TGTGCCAGCAGTGGACAGGGGGCAGAGACCCAGTACTTC.

This clone was counted a single time. The chain recombines TRBV5-6 with TRBJ2-7; unclear D gene. V was shortened by 0 bases and J by 0 bases, with 10 bases between the two germline ends. Germline assignment: CDR1 SGHDT and CDR2 YYEEEE. CDR3 length: 15 amino acids. The CDR3 DNA is TGTGCCAGCAGCTTGGGACAAGAGAGCTCCTACGAGCAGTACTTC. Translation gives CASSLGQESSYEQYF.

The V call is TRBV6-4, the J call TRBJ1-1; 8 nucleotides align to TRBD1. Per the germline V gene, CDR1 is MRHNA and CDR2 is SNTAGT. Unmatched junction bases numbered 5, after V lost 6 bases and J lost 5 bases. CDR3 length equals 13 residues. CDR3: CASRTGDGTEAFF. CDR3 nucleotides: TGTGCCAGCAGGACAGGGGATGGAACTGAAGCTTTCTTT.

The chain joins TRBV25-1 to TRBJ1-5; possibly TRBD1 for D (5 bases). Trimming left V 3 bases short and J 6 bases short, with 9 bases between. The CDR3 contains 13 residues. The germline V gene encodes CDR1 MGHDK and CDR2 SYGVNS. CDR3 bases: TGTGCCAGCAGTGAGGGGGGGGGTCAGCCCCAGCATTTT. As protein: CASSEGGGQPQHF.

The CDR3 DNA sequence: TGCGCCAGCAGCCCAGGACAGGCCCGTCACTATGGCTACACCTTC. Translation gives CASSPGQARHYGYTF. V is TRBV5-1 and J is TRBJ1-2; TRBD1 matches at 7 bases. This CDR3 is built from 15 residues. Germline V lookup: CDR1 SGHRS, CDR2 YFSETQ. With V trimmed by 4 bases and J by 3 bases, 9 bases remained unmatched.

The chain uses TRBV12-5 and TRBJ2-1; no reliable D call. The V and J ends lost 0 bases and 13 bases respectively, with 19 bases between them. Germline V gene sequence: CDR1 LGHNT, CDR2 FRNRAP. This CDR3 has 15 residues. The CDR3 is CASGLVLGEGLGQFF. The CDR3 region has the DNA TGTGCTAGTGGTTTGGTACTGGGCGAAGGATTAGGTCAGTTCTTC.

This clone has just one count. This chain connects TRBV18 to TRBJ1-1, with D possibly being TRBD1 (5 bases). Germline loops: CDR1 KGHSH, CDR2 LQKENI. V was trimmed by 8 bases and J by 5 bases, leaving 15 bases between them. The CDR3 consists of 13 residues. CDR3 sequence: CASQVRERTEAFF. The CDR3 nucleotides read TGTGCCAGCCAGGTCAGGGAAAGAACTGAAGCTTTCTTT. Filled out from reference TRBV18 and TRBJ1-1, the complete variable domain reads NAGVMQNPRHLVRRRGQEARLRCSPMKGHSHVYWYRQLPEEGLKFMVYLQKENIIDESGMPKERFSAEFPKEGPSILRIQQVVRGDSAAYFCASQVRERTEAFFGQGTRLTVV.